This T cell receptor beta chain was sequenced in a study of cytomegalovirus exposure and HLA in healthy donors. The CDR3 is 14 residues long. CDR1 SGHRS and CDR2 YFSETQ come from the germline V gene. V was clipped by 3 bases and J by 6 bases, with 13 bases between them. This clone came up once. Use of 60 Vbeta and 13 Jbeta primers characterized the PCR. Sequenced by immunoSEQ multiplex PCR; TCRdb stores in-frame clones only, minus some. The table lists 150,000 to 200,000 clones, about 81% of them singletons. This receptor was identified in a woman under 30 in good health and CMV-seronegative. The sample was PBMCs. J is TRBJ1-5 and V is TRBV5-1; tentative D call: TRBD1 (6 bases). The CDR3 coding sequence is TGCGCCAGCAGCTCCTCCACAGGGACTCAGCCCCAGCATTTT. Encoded protein: CASSSSTGTQPQHF.